This T cell receptor (beta chain) was sequenced for a study of T cell changes during pregnancy in multiple sclerosis. Germline V lookup: CDR1 PRHDT, CDR2 FYEKMQ (reference sequence). The CDR3 loop spans 15 amino acids. V was pared by 7 bases and J by 3 bases, with 12 bases of the junction left unmatched. The data were produced by immunoSEQ multiplex PCR, yet TCRdb's version contains in-frame clones alone and is incomplete. The sample has approximately 50,000 clones; around 93% are singletons. This clonotype was obtained from a female donor with multiple sclerosis, enrolled in a pregnancy study. The specimen was CD4+ T cells from peripheral blood mononuclear cells, collected after pregnancy. The chain carries TRBV13 and TRBJ2-7; the match to TRBD2 covers 7 bases. Here the CDR3 reads CASTPRGRGGYEQYF. In DNA, the CDR3 is TGTGCCAGCACCCCTAGGGGACGCGGGGGCTACGAGCAGTACTTC. The entire variable domain, with the rest obtained from reference TRBV13 and TRBJ2-7, is as follows: AAGVIQSPRHLIKEKRETATLKCYPIPRHDTVYWYQQGPGQDPQFLISFYEKMQSDKGSIPDRFSAQQFSDYHSELNMSSLELGDSALYFCASTPRGRGGYEQYFGPGTRLTVT.